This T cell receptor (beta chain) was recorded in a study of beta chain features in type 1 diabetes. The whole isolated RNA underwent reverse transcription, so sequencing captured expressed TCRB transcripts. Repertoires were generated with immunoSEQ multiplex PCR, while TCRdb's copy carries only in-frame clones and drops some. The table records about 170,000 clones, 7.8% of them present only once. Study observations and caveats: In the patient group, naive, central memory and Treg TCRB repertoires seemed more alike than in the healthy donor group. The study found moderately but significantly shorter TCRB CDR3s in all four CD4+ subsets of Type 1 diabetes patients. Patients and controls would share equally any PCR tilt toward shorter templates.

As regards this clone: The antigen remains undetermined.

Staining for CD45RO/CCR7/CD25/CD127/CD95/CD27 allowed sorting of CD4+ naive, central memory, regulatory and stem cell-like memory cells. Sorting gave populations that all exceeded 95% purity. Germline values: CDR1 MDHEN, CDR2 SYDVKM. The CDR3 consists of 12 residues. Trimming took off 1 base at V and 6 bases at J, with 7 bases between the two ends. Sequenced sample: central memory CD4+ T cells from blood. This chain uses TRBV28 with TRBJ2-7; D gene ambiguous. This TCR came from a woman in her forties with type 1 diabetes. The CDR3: CASSLSGSEQYF. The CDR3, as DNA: TGTGCCAGCAGTTTATCCGGGTCCGAGCAGTACTTC.